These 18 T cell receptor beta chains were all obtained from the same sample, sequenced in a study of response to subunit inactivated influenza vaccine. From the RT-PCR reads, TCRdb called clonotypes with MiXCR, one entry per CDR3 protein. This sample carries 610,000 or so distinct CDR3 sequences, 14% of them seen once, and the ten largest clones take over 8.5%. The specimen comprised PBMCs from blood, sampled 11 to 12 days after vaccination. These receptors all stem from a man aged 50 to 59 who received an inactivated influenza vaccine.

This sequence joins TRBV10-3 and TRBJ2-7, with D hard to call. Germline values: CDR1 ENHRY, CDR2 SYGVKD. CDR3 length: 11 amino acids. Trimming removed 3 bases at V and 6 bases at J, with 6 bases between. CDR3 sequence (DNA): TGTGCCATCAGTGAAGGTTTCGAGCAGTACTTC. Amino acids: CAISEGFEQYF.

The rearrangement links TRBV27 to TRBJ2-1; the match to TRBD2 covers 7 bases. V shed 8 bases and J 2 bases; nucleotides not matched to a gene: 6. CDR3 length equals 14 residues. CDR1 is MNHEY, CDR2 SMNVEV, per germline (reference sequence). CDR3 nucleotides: TGTGCCAGCTCCCCGGGGAGGGCCTACAATGAGCAGTTCTTC. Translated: CASSPGRAYNEQFF.

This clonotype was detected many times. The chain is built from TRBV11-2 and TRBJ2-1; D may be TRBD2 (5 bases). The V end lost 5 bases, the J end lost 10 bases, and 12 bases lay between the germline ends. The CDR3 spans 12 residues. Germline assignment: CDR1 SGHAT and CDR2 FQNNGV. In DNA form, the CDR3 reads TGTGCCAGCAGCCCTTCGGGGTACGAGCAGTTCTTC. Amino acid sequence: CASSPSGYEQFF.

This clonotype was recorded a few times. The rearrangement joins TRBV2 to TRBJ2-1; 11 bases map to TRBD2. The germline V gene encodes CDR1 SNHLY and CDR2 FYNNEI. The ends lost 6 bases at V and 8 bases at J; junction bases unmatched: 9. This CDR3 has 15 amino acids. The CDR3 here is CASSLSGRAVYEQFF. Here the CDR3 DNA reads TGTGCCAGCAGCCTTAGCGGGAGGGCCGTCTATGAGCAGTTCTTC.

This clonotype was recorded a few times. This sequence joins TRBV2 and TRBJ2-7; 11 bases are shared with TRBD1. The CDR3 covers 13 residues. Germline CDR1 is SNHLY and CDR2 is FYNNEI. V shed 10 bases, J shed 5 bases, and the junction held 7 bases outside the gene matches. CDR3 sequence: CATAGTGGDEQYF. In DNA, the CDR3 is TGTGCCACTGCCGGGACAGGGGGGGACGAGCAGTACTTC.

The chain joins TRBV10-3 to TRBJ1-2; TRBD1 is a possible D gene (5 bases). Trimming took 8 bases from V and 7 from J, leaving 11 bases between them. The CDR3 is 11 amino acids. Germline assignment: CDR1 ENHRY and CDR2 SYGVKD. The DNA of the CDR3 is TGTGCCATCGCTCCAGGGACTGGCTACACCTTC. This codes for CAIAPGTGYTF.

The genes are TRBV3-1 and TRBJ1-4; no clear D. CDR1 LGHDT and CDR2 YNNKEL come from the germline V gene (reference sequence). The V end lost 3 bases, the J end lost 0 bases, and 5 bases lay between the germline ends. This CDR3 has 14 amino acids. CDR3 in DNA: TGTGCCAGCAGCCACGGGTCAACTAATGAAAAACTGTTTTTT. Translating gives CASSHGSTNEKLFF.

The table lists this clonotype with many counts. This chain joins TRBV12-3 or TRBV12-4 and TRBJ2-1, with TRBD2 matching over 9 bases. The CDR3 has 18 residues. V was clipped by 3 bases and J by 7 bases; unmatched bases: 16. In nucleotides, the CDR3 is TGTGCCAGCAGTTTTGTTGAGTGGCTAGCGGGACTTAAGAATGAGCAGTTCTTC. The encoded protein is CASSFVEWLAGLKNEQFF.

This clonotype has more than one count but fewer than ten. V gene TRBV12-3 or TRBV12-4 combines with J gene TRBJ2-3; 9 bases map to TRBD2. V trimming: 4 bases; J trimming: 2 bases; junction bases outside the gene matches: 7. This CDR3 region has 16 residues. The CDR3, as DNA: TGTGCCAGCAGTTACCTGGGACTAGCCATCACAGATACGCAGTATTTT. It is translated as CASSYLGLAITDTQYF.

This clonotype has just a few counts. CDR3 in DNA: TGCGCCAGCAGCTTGGCCCAGGGTACTGGGGCCAACGTCCTGACTTTC. This gives the protein CASSLAQGTGANVLTF. The chain has TRBV5-1 and TRBJ2-6, with D possibly being TRBD1 (5 bases). Germline V gives CDR1 SGHRS, CDR2 YFSETQ. The V gene lost 0 bases and the J gene lost 2 bases, with 9 bases spanning the gap. The CDR3 loop spans 16 amino acids.

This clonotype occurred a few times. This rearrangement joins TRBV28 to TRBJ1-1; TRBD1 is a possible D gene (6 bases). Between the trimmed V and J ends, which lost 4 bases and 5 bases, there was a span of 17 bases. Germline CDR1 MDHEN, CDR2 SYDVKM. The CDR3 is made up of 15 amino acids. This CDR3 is CASSSPGTSETEAFF. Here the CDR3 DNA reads TGTGCCAGCAGTTCCCCCGGGACATCGGAGACTGAAGCTTTCTTT.

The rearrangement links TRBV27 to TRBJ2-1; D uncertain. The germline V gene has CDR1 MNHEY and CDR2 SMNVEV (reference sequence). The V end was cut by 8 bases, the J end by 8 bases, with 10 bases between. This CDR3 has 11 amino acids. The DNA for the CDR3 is TGTGCCAGCGGGCCGAGTGATGAGCAGTTCTTC. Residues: CASGPSDEQFF.

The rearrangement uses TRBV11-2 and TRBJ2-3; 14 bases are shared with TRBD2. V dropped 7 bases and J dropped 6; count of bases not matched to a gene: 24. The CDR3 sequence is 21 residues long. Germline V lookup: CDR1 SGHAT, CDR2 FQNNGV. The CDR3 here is CASTPSLGTSGRVGGMDTQYF. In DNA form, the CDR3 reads TGTGCCAGCACCCCAAGTCTGGGGACTAGCGGGAGAGTAGGGGGAATGGATACGCAGTATTTT.

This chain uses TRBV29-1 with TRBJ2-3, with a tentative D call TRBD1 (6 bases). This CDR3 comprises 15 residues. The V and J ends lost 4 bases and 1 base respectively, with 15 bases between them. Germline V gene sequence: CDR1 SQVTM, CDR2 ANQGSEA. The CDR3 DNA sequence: TGCAGCGTTGTAGGGGGAAAGGGCCGCACAGATACGCAGTATTTT. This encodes CSVVGGKGRTDTQYF.

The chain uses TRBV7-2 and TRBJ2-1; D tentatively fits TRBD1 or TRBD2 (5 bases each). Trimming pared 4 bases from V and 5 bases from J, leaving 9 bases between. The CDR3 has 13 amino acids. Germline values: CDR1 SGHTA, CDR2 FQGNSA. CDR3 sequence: CASSSRDDNEQFF. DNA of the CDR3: TGTGCCAGCAGCTCCCGGGACGACAATGAGCAGTTCTTC.

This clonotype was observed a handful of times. CDR3 nucleotide sequence: TGCAGTGCTACCCGACAGGGCACTGAAGCTTTCTTT. It encodes CSATRQGTEAFF. The gene calls are TRBV20-1 and TRBJ1-1; TRBD1 matches at 7 bases. The CDR3 length is 12 residues. Losses at the gene ends were 4 bases for V and 4 bases for J; bases not matched to a gene: 3. From germline, CDR1 is DFQATT and CDR2 SNEGSKA (reference sequence).

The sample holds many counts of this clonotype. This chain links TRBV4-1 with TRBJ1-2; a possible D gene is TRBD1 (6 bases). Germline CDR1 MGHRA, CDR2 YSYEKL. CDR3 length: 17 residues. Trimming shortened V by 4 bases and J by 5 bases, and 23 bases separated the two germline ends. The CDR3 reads CASSPALGGRGLYGYTF. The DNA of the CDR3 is TGCGCCAGCAGCCCCGCCCTCGGGGGTAGGGGGTTATATGGCTACACCTTC.

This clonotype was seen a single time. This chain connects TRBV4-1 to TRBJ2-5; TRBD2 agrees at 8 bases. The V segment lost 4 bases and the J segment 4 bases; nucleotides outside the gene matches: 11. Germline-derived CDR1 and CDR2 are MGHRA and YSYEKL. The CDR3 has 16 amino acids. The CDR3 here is CASSLPVGRERETQYF. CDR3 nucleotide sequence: TGCGCCAGCAGCCTTCCCGTCGGGAGGGAGAGAGAGACCCAGTACTTC.